This section outlines one T cell receptor beta chain sequence together with its context. This sample was taken from a study of blood T cell repertoires in COVID-19. The overall study: Sites across the United States, Italy and Spain contributed samples from acute and convalescent COVID-19. Nucleic acid was either cDNA or gDNA, and it came from T cells, B-cell-depleted T cells, or PBMCs.

Source study methods: Estimation of nucleated cell counts was performed using reference gene primer amplification. This table comes from immunoSEQ multiplex PCR, and its TCRdb copy is limited to in-frame clones, with some not included. Clonal size and the V and J genes are those of that table, whereas D and trimming came from the DNA. The data show 80,000 or so clones, roughly four fifths seen once. Germline CDR1 reads SGHAT; CDR2 reads FQNNGV. The CDR3 totals 13 residues. V was clipped by 9 bases and J by 2 bases, with 10 bases between them. The chain joins TRBV11-2 to TRBJ2-2; tentative D call: TRBD1 (6 bases). This sequence was found in a man aged 55 to 69 with acute or convalescent COVID-19. The sequenced material came from peripheral blood. The DNA for the CDR3 is TGTGCCAGTGGGGGCCTAAACACCGGGGAGCTGTTTTTT. Translating gives CASGGLNTGELFF.